This T cell receptor beta chain was retrieved from a study of OX40 agonist ivuxolimab in advanced cancers. On the study more broadly: Patients' therapy was ivuxolimab, an antibody that acts as an agonist of OX40 (CD134). The dose-escalation group included hepatocellular carcinoma, melanoma, renal cell carcinoma and head and neck cancer.

This clone was observed a handful of times. The antigen is undetermined. The table came from immunoSEQ multiplex PCR; TCRdb's copy has only in-frame clones and leaves some out. Of 80,000 to 95,000 clones in the sample, 84% were seen once. Points from the study as a whole: Low normalized clonal expansion also occurred in some nonresponding patients.

Looked up from germline, CDR1 is LNHDA and CDR2 is SQIVND (reference sequence). V shed 3 bases and J shed 3 bases, with 11 bases lying between them. The CDR3 extends over 14 amino acids. The sequencing here drew on CD4+ or CD8+ T cells sorted from blood, taken in a trial of the OX40 agonist ivuxolimab. V is TRBV19 and J is TRBJ1-1; TRBD1 might be the D (5 bases). The TCR originated in an adult with an advanced solid tumor such as melanoma, head and neck, liver or kidney cancer. DNA for the CDR3: TGTGCCAGTAGTATTCTCCAGGGTCACACTGAAGCTTTCTTT. Its protein is CASSILQGHTEAFF.